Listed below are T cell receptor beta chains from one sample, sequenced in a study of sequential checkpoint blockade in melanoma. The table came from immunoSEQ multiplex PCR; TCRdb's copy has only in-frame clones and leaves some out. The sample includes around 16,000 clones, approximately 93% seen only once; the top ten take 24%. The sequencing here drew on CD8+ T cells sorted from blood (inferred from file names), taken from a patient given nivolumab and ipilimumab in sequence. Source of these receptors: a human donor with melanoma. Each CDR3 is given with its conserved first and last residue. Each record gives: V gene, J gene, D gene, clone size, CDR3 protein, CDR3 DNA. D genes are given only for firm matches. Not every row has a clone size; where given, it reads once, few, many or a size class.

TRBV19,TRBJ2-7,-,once,CASSIGDRSFTGQYF,TGTGCCAGTAGTATTGGAGACAGGAGCTTTACTGGGCAGTACTTC
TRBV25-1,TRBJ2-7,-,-,CASSESGGYEQYF,TGTGCCAGCAGTGAGTCTGGGGGGTACGAGCAGTACTTC
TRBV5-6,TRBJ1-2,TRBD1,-,CASSWGQTNYGYTF,TGTGCCAGCAGCTGGGGACAGACTAACTATGGCTACACCTTC
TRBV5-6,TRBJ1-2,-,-,CASSPRWSNYGYTF,TGTGCCAGCAGCCCCCGGTGGTCTAACTATGGCTACACCTTC
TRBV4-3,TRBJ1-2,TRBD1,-,CASTLTGGVHGYTF,TGCGCCAGCACTCTGACAGGGGGCGTTCATGGCTACACCTTC
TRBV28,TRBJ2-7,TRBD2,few,CASKLADPYEQYF,TGTGCCAGTAAACTAGCGGACCCTTACGAGCAGTACTTC
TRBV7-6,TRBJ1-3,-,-,CASSLISGYAGNTIYF,TGTGCCAGCAGCTTAATTTCGGGATACGCTGGAAACACCATATATTTT
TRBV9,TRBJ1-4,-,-,CASSDGDNEKLFF,TGTGCCAGCAGCGACGGGGATAATGAAAAACTGTTTTTT
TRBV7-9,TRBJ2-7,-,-,CASSPRTRHEQYF,TGTGCCAGCAGCCCCCGAACGCGGCACGAGCAGTACTTC
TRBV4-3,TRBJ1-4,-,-,CASSQDHGGTNEKLFF,TGCGCCAGCAGCCAAGATCACGGGGGAACTAATGAAAAACTGTTTTTT
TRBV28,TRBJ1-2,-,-,CATALLNYYGYTF,TGTGCCACCGCACTACTAAATTATTATGGCTACACCTTC
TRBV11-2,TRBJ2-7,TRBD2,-,CASSDEELAGGRSSYEQYF,TGTGCCAGCTCAGACGAAGAACTAGCGGGAGGAAGGAGCTCCTACGAGCAGTACTTC
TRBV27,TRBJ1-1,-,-,CASSLLGVFTEAFF,TGTGCCAGCAGTTTATTAGGGGTGTTCACTGAAGCTTTCTTT
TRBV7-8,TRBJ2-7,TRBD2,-,CASSPFPTSGTYEQYF,TGTGCCAGCAGCCCATTCCCGACTAGCGGCACCTACGAGCAGTACTTC
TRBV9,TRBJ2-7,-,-,CASSVGQGQVYEQYF,TGTGCCAGCAGCGTAGGGCAGGGGCAAGTCTACGAGCAGTACTTC
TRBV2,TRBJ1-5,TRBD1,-,CASTRGGNQPQHF,TGTGCCAGCACCAGGGGGGGCAATCAGCCCCAGCATTTT
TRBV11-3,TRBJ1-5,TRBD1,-,CASRGTAFSNQPQHF,TGTGCCAGCAGAGGGACAGCCTTTAGCAATCAGCCCCAGCATTTT
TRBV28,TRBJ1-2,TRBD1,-,CASSTGGFGYTF,TGTGCCAGCAGCACAGGGGGTTTTGGCTACACCTTC
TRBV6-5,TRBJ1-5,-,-,CASQDRSAQPQHF,TGTGCCAGCCAAGACAGGAGTGCTCAGCCCCAGCATTTT
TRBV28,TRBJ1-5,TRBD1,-,CASSLTGGVNQPQHF,TGTGCCAGCAGTCTGACAGGGGGAGTAAATCAGCCCCAGCATTTT
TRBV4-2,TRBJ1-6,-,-,CASSTPVKGGNSPLHF,TGTGCCAGCAGCACCCCAGTGAAAGGAGGGAATTCACCCCTCCACTTT
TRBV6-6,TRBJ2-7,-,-,CATDWGGREQYF,TGTGCCACCGATTGGGGGGGGCGCGAGCAGTACTTC
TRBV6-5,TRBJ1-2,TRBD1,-,CASSDPTGGDGYTF,TGTGCCAGCAGTGACCCGACAGGGGGCGATGGCTACACCTTC
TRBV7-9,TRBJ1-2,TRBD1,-,CASSILGTAYGYTF,TGTGCCAGCAGCATACTCGGGACAGCCTATGGCTACACCTTC
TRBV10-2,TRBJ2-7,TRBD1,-,CASNPGTAFGEQYF,TGCGCCAGCAACCCCGGGACAGCCTTCGGAGAGCAGTACTTC
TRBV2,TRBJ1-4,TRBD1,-,CASMSRDRVNEKLFF,TGTGCCAGCATGTCCCGGGACAGGGTTAATGAAAAACTGTTTTTT
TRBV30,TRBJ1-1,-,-,CAWSVGRVWPEAFF,TGTGCCTGGAGTGTTGGGAGGGTATGGCCTGAAGCTTTCTTT
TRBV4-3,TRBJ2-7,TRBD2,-,CASSQASGRGSYEQYF,TGCGCCAGCAGCCAAGCGTCAGGGAGGGGCTCCTACGAGCAGTACTTC
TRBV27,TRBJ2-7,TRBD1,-,CASSLTGYEQYF,TGTGCCAGCAGTCTGACAGGGTACGAGCAGTACTTC
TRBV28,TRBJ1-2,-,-,CASSLGGNGYTF,TGTGCCAGCAGTTTGGGGGGGAATGGCTACACCTTC
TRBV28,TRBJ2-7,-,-,CASSLVAGYEQYF,TGTGCCAGCAGTCTAGTCGCGGGGTACGAGCAGTACTTC
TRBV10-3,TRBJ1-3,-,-,CAISGVKQYSSRGNTIYF,TGTGCCATCAGCGGTGTAAAACAATACAGCAGTCGAGGAAACACCATATATTTT
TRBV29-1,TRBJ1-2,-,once,CSVDQGSRRGGYTF,TGCAGCGTTGACCAGGGATCTCGCAGGGGAGGCTACACCTTC
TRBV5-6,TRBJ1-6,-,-,CASSLEPGNSPLHF,TGTGCCAGCAGCTTGGAACCGGGGAATTCACCCCTCCACTTT
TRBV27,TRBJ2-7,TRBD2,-,CASSPDSAGVTYEQYF,TGTGCCAGCAGTCCGGACTCAGCGGGAGTGACCTACGAGCAGTACTTC
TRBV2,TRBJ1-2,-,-,CASSELEGWYYGYTF,TGTGCCAGCAGTGAATTAGAGGGTTGGTACTATGGCTACACCTTC
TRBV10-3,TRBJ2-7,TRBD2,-,CAISSTSGRYEQYF,TGTGCCATCAGCTCGACTAGCGGGAGATACGAGCAGTACTTC
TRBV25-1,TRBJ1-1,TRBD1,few,CASSEHYTGGANEAFF,TGTGCCAGCAGTGAACACTACACAGGGGGCGCGAATGAAGCTTTCTTT
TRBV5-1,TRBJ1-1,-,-,CASSLAYSGKGNTEAFF,TGCGCCAGCAGCTTGGCCTACTCAGGGAAGGGGAACACTGAAGCTTTCTTT
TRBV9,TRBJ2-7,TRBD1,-,CASSGSDRGPYEQYF,TGTGCCAGCAGCGGTTCGGACAGGGGTCCCTACGAGCAGTACTTC
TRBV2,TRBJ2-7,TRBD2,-,CADRAGGYEQYF,TGTGCCGACAGAGCGGGAGGTTACGAGCAGTACTTC
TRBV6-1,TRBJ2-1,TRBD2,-,CASSEAGASGKNEQFF,TGTGCCAGCAGTGAAGCAGGGGCTAGCGGGAAGAATGAGCAGTTCTTC
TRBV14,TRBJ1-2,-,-,CASSQGTNYGYTF,TGTGCCAGCAGCCAAGGTACAAACTATGGCTACACCTTC
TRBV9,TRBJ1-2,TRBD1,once,CASSVPGTGDYGYTF,TGTGCCAGCAGCGTACCCGGGACAGGGGACTATGGCTACACCTTC
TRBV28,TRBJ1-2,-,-,CASSSQLMRSYGYTF,TGTGCCAGCAGTTCCCAACTAATGCGGAGCTATGGCTACACCTTC
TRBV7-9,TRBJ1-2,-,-,CASTSSRGYGYTF,TGTGCCAGCACCTCGTCAAGAGGGTATGGCTACACCTTC
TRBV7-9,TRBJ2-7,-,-,CASSLGETYEQYF,TGTGCCAGCAGCTTAGGGGAGACCTACGAGCAGTACTTC
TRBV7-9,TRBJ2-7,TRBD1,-,CASSQGTGGIWEQYF,TGTGCCAGCAGCCAAGGGACAGGGGGGATATGGGAGCAGTACTTC
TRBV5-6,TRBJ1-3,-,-,CASSYGSTGNTIYF,TGTGCCAGCAGCTACGGGAGCACCGGAAACACCATATATTTT
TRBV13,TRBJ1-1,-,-,CASSPLTEAFF,TGTGCCAGCAGCCCCCTTACTGAAGCTTTCTTT